This passage covers 27 T cell receptor beta chains from one sample sequenced in a study of CD8 T cells in ankylosing spondylitis (dated by TCRdb to 2015 to 2018). Library generation was performed with 5' RACE. These reads were obtained on an Illumina HiSeq 2500. TCRdb reprocessed the public reads (quality trimming at Q25 with fastp, clone calling with MiXCR) and kept in-frame beta chains. Duplicate CDR3 protein sequences are folded into a single record with the most common DNA and genes. In all, the sample holds about 140,000 distinct CDR3 sequences, and about 10% of those were seen once. The ten largest account for approximately 4% of the sample. Input material: blood, either unsorted or a sorted T cell fraction (not recorded which). Receptors were obtained from a female donor with ankylosing spondylitis or in good health (not recorded which).

This clonotype appeared many times. V and J are TRBV7-9 and TRBJ1-2, with TRBD1 identical over 8 bases. V was clipped by 5 bases and J by 4 bases; unmatched bases: 6. Germline V gene data show CDR1 as SEHNR and CDR2 as FQNEAQ (reference sequence). This CDR3 comprises 14 residues. The CDR3 sequence is CASSLGQGGYGYTF. The CDR3 bases are TGTGCCAGCAGCCTAGGACAGGGCGGCTATGGCTACACCTTC. The full variable domain, completed using reference TRBV7-9 and TRBJ1-2, is DTGVSQNPRHKITKRGQNVTFRCDPISEHNRLYWYRQTLGQGPEFLTYFQNEAQLEKSRLLSDRFSAERPKGSFSTLEIQRTEQGDSAMYLCASSLGQGGYGYTFGSGTRLTVV.

There are many counts of this clonotype. The gene calls are TRBV29-1 and TRBJ2-1; D is uncertain. The CDR3 runs 15 residues. CDR1 and CDR2 (germline): SQVTM, ANQGSEA. Deletions cut 4 bases from V and 0 bases from J, with 13 bases between. The DNA of the CDR3 is TGCAGCGTTGTCCCAGCCGGAAGCTCCTACAATGAGCAGTTCTTC. This sequence encodes CSVVPAGSSYNEQFF.

The sample holds many counts of this clonotype. This sequence joins TRBV28 and TRBJ2-7, with D possibly TRBD1 on 6 matching bases. This CDR3 spans 15 amino acids. The germline gives CDR1 MDHEN, CDR2 SYDVKM. The V and J ends lost 6 bases and 2 bases respectively, with 17 bases between them. The CDR3 region is CASRFLRTAAYEQYF. The CDR3 nucleotides read TGTGCCAGCAGATTTCTTAGGACAGCCGCCTACGAGCAGTACTTC.

This clonotype has ten or more counts. V and J are TRBV10-3 and TRBJ2-7; 9 positions match TRBD2. The J segment lost 6 bases and the V segment lost 0 bases, leaving 9 bases of the junction unmatched. The CDR3 has 16 amino acids. Germline V gene sequence: CDR1 ENHRY, CDR2 SYGVKD. CDR3 in DNA: TGTGCCATCAGTGAGTCCTTAAGCGGGAGGCGGAGCGAGCAGTACTTC. It is translated as CAISESLSGRRSEQYF.

This clonotype was counted ten times or more. This chain connects TRBV10-3 to TRBJ2-3; 8 bases agree with TRBD1. Trimming removed 0 bases from V and 9 bases from J; junction bases left unmatched: 2. The CDR3 is made up of 13 amino acids. From germline, CDR1 is ENHRY and CDR2 SYGVKD. CDR3: CAISESRQGTQYF. In nucleotides, the CDR3 is TGTGCCATCAGTGAGTCCAGACAGGGGACGCAGTATTTT.

In its sample, this clonotype was seen many times. CDR3 in amino acids: CASSLDVGYNEQFF. The DNA of the CDR3 is TGTGCCAGCAGCTTGGATGTAGGCTACAATGAGCAGTTCTTC. The chain joins TRBV5-5 to TRBJ2-1; D gene uncertain. The CDR3 runs 14 residues. CDR1 SGHKS and CDR2 YYEKEE come from the germline V gene (reference sequence). V was shortened by 0 bases and J by 3 bases, with 7 bases between the two germline ends.

This clonotype has ten or more counts. This rearrangement joins TRBV4-1 to TRBJ2-1; 9 nucleotides align to TRBD2. Germline assignment: CDR1 MGHRA and CDR2 YSYEKL. This CDR3 comprises 14 residues. The J segment lost 8 bases and the V segment lost 5 bases, leaving 7 bases of the junction unmatched. The CDR3 loop reads CASSAGLAPDEQFF. The CDR3 region has the DNA TGCGCCAGCAGCGCGGGACTAGCTCCGGATGAGCAGTTCTTC.

Many counts were recorded for this clonotype. This sequence joins TRBV5-1 and TRBJ2-7; D unresolved. The germline V gene encodes CDR1 SGHRS and CDR2 YFSETQ. The CDR3 totals 14 residues. V lost 5 bases and J lost 1, with 13 bases in between. CDR3 DNA: TGCGCCAGCAGGCCCGGGTTTCCTTCCTACGAGCAGTACTTC. Residues: CASRPGFPSYEQYF.

Concerning this clonotype: It may be a read error: a sequence one base away is much more abundant. The chain links TRBV20-1 to TRBJ2-7; TRBD2 matches 8 bases. The CDR3 totals 13 residues. Germline assignment: CDR1 DFQATT and CDR2 SNEGSKA (reference sequence). Trimming removed 2 bases from V and 0 bases from J; junction bases left unmatched: 0. The DNA for the CDR3 is TGCAGTGCTAGAAGCGGGAGCTCCTACGAGCAGTACTTC. It encodes CSARSGSSYEQYF.

This clonotype has more than one count but fewer than ten. The chain uses TRBV24-1 and TRBJ2-7; 11 positions match TRBD1. The CDR3 sequence is 13 residues long. The trim removed 10 bases at V and 0 bases at J, leaving 1 base unmatched. Germline V gives CDR1 KGHDR, CDR2 SFDVKD. CDR3 bases: TGTGCCACGGGGACAGGGGGCTCCTACGAGCAGTACTTC. Translated: CATGTGGSYEQYF.

This clonotype was observed many times. The chain combines TRBV7-6 with TRBJ2-1; 9 nucleotides match TRBD2. Germline CDR1 SGHVS, CDR2 FNYEAQ. The trim removed 1 base at V and 4 bases at J, leaving 8 bases unmatched. The CDR3 spans 17 residues. DNA for the CDR3: TGTGCCAGCAGCTTAGAGTTGCGGGAGGGCCGGTACAATGAGCAGTTCTTC. Residues: CASSLELREGRYNEQFF. The complete variable domain, with remaining parts taken from reference TRBV7-6 and TRBJ2-1, reads GAGVSQSPRYKVTKRGQDVALRCDPISGHVSLYWYRQALGQGPEFLTYFNYEAQQDKSGLPNDRFSAERPEGSISTLTIQRTEQRDSAMYRCASSLELREGRYNEQFFGPGTRLTVL.

This clonotype was recorded at least ten times. V usage is TRBV20-1 and J usage is TRBJ2-4; D not certain. The V end was cut by 5 bases, the J end by 8 bases, with 19 bases between. Germline V lookup: CDR1 DFQATT, CDR2 SNEGSKA (reference sequence). The length of the CDR3 is 14 residues. CDR3 in amino acids: CSAERARGGYIQYF. The CDR3 DNA follows: TGCAGTGCTGAAAGGGCCCGCGGTGGGTACATTCAGTACTTC.

There are many counts of this clonotype. This rearrangement joins TRBV5-1 to TRBJ1-1; tentatively, D is TRBD1 (6 bases). CDR3 length: 12 residues. The V gene lost 5 bases and the J gene lost 4 bases, with 9 bases spanning the gap. Germline V lookup: CDR1 SGHRS, CDR2 YFSETQ. The CDR3 bases are TGCGCCAGCAGGGGGGCCCCCACTGAAGCTTTCTTT. It translates to CASRGAPTEAFF.

This clonotype was counted many times. The rearrangement uses TRBV4-2 and TRBJ2-1; 15 bases fit TRBD2. V was clipped by 6 bases and J by 5 bases; unmatched bases: 11. CDR1 and CDR2 from the germline V gene are LGHNA and YNFKEQ. The CDR3 has 18 amino acids. As DNA, the CDR3 is TGTGCCAGCAGTCCCACCGGGACTAGCGGGGGGCCGCACAATGAGCAGTTCTTC. Translation: CASSPTGTSGGPHNEQFF.

This clonotype was counted ten times or more. This chain links TRBV28 with TRBJ1-1; TRBD1 matches at 7 bases. Germline V gives CDR1 MDHEN, CDR2 SYDVKM. The V and J ends lost 5 bases and 6 bases, in that order; junction bases with no gene match: 0. The CDR3 is made up of 11 amino acids. CDR3 DNA: TGTGCCAGCAGTGGGACAGCTGAAGCTTTCTTT. Translating it yields CASSGTAEAFF.

This clonotype was observed many times. The junction departs from germline at one end; a sequencing error may be responsible. This chain links TRBV5-1 with TRBJ1-1; D is possibly TRBD1 (6 bases). The CDR3 has 13 residues. CDR1 and CDR2 (germline): SGHRS, YFSETQ. CDR3 bases: TGTGCCAGCAGTTTAGGGGGGCCCACTGAAGCTTTCTTT. Translation: CASSLGGPTEAFF.

This clonotype was counted many times. The chain recombines TRBV5-1 with TRBJ2-5, with 7 bases matching TRBD2. V dropped 0 bases and J dropped 2; count of bases not matched to a gene: 10. CDR3 size: 17 residues. Per the germline V gene, CDR1 is SGHRS and CDR2 is YFSETQ. The CDR3 DNA reads as TGCGCCAGCAGCTTGGCCGCCTCTAGCGGCCTTCAAGAGACCCAGTACTTC. Protein sequence: CASSLAASSGLQETQYF.

This clonotype appeared many times. The chain joins TRBV12-3 or TRBV12-4 to TRBJ1-4, with D unresolved. V was cut by 4 bases and J by 4 bases, with 13 bases left in between. The CDR3 spans 15 residues. Here the CDR3 reads CASSSNQPRNEKLFF. CDR3 coding DNA: TGTGCCAGCAGTTCCAATCAGCCTCGTAATGAAAAACTGTTTTTT.

This clonotype was counted at least ten times. V usage is TRBV5-1 and J usage is TRBJ1-1; D call uncertain. V dropped 4 bases and J dropped 7 bases, with 14 bases sitting between them. The CDR3 length is 13 residues. Germline-derived CDR1 and CDR2 are SGHRS and YFSETQ. CDR3 in amino acids: CASSVDGSYEAFF. Written as DNA, the CDR3 is TGCGCCAGCAGCGTCGACGGATCGTATGAAGCTTTCTTT.

This clonotype showed up many times. The V gene is TRBV3-1, the J gene TRBJ1-5; D is possibly TRBD1 (6 bases). This CDR3 region has 18 residues. Looked up from germline, CDR1 is LGHDT and CDR2 is YNNKEL (reference sequence). V was cut by 2 bases and J by 2 bases, with 19 bases left in between. DNA of the CDR3: TGTGCCAGCAGCCAAAAGATCGACAGGAGAAATCGCAATCAGCCCCAGCATTTT. Residues: CASSQKIDRRNRNQPQHF.

This clonotype was detected ten times or more. As DNA, the CDR3 is TGTTGGTTGCCAGCCGCTGAGCAGTTCTTC. Residues: CWLPAAEQFF. V usage is TRBV7-3 and J usage is TRBJ2-1; D uncertain. CDR3 length: 10 amino acids. Germline V gene lookup returns CDR1 SGHTA and CDR2 FQGTGA.

There are many counts of this clonotype. The chain couples TRBV20-1 to TRBJ2-3; D is unclear. CDR1 is DFQATT and CDR2 is SNEGSKA in the germline V gene (reference sequence). The ends were cut back, 1 base at V and 4 bases at J, with 12 bases in the middle. The CDR3 has 14 amino acids. CDR3 nucleotides: TGCAGTGCTAGAGTAGGAGTCGGCTCAGATACGCAGTATTTT. Residues: CSARVGVGSDTQYF.

Note on this clonotype: An end of the junction differs from the germline gene, which may be a read error. The chain joins TRBV20-1 to TRBJ2-7, with D unresolved. Germline CDR1 reads DFQATT; CDR2 reads SNEGSKA (reference sequence). This CDR3 spans 12 amino acids. The CDR3 is CGARDNSYEQYF. The CDR3 region has the DNA TGCGGTGCTAGAGATAACAGCTACGAGCAGTACTTC.

The table lists this clonotype with many counts. The genes are TRBV6-1 and TRBJ1-1; no definite D call. V was trimmed by 5 bases and J by 0 bases, leaving 10 bases between them. The CDR3 runs to 14 residues. The V gene's germline CDR1 is MNHNS and CDR2 SASEGT. CDR3 loop: CASSPIPLNTEAFF. The CDR3 DNA reads TGTGCCAGCAGTCCCATCCCTCTGAACACTGAAGCTTTCTTT.

This clonotype has a handful of counts. The J gene is TRBJ2-2, the V gene TRBV3-1; no definite D call. This CDR3 has 14 residues. The germline V and J ends were trimmed by 2 bases and 7 bases, with 11 bases remaining between them. The V gene's germline CDR1 is LGHDT and CDR2 YNNKEL (reference sequence). Here the CDR3 reads CASSQPPTLGELFF. CDR3 DNA: TGTGCCAGCAGCCAACCCCCCACTCTCGGGGAGCTGTTTTTT. Full variable domain (outside the CDR3, taken from reference TRBV3-1 and TRBJ2-2): DTAVSQTPKYLVTQMGNDKSIKCEQNLGHDTMYWYKQDSKKFLKIMFSYNNKELIINETVPNRFSPKSPDKAHLNLHINSLELGDSAVYFCASSQPPTLGELFFGEGSRLTVL.

In regard to this clonotype: With a much larger clone just one base away, this may be a read error. The chain's CDR3 is CASSYKGMSEKLFF. The CDR3 nucleotides read TGTGCCAGCAGTTACAAGGGGATGAGTGAAAAACTGTTTTTT. The chain links TRBV6-5 to TRBJ1-4; perhaps TRBD1 as D (5 bases). Per the germline V gene, CDR1 is MNHEY and CDR2 is SVGAGI. The V and J ends lost 2 bases and 7 bases respectively, with 11 bases between them. The CDR3 length is 14 residues.

The table lists this clonotype with many counts. The chain carries TRBV2 and TRBJ2-6; D gene ambiguous. The CDR3 runs to 15 residues. Deletions cut 7 bases from V and 1 base from J, with 11 bases between. Germline V gene sequence: CDR1 SNHLY, CDR2 FYNNEI. The CDR3: CASMYQDSGANVLTF. As DNA, the CDR3 is TGTGCCAGCATGTACCAGGATTCTGGGGCCAACGTCCTGACTTTC. Using reference TRBV2 and TRBJ2-6 for the parts outside the CDR3, the full variable domain is EPEVTQTPSHQVTQMGQEVILRCVPISNHLYFYWYRQILGQKVEFLVSFYNNEISEKSEIFDDQFSVERPDGSNFTLKIRSTKLEDSAMYFCASMYQDSGANVLTFGAGSRLTVL.